This entry lists 13 T cell receptor beta chains sequenced from one sample in a study of beta chain features in type 1 diabetes. Whole-study results and caveats: Shorter TCRB CDR3s, moderately but significantly so, were found in Type 1 diabetes patients in all four CD4+ subsets.

No antigen has been assigned to these receptors. The isolated RNA, all of it, was reverse transcribed, so expressed TCRB transcripts were what got sequenced. Only in-frame clones appear in the TCRdb table, and some are missing; sequencing was by immunoSEQ multiplex PCR. Of around 310,000 clones in the sample, less than 15% are singletons; the top ten hold 0.013% to 0.015%. Sequenced sample: naive CD4+ T cells from blood. These receptors all come from a woman aged 18-29 years with type 1 diabetes.

The table lists this clone with a few counts. The chain has TRBV19 and TRBJ2-1; the D gene is possibly TRBD2 (6 bases). The length of the CDR3 is 14 residues. Trimming took 7 bases from V and 7 from J, leaving 17 bases between them. Germline-derived CDR1 and CDR2 are LNHDA and SQIVND (reference sequence). The CDR3 DNA follows: TGTGCCAGTAAAATACTCGGGAGTCAGAATGAGCAGTTCTTC. Its protein is CASKILGSQNEQFF. Complete variable domain (other parts from reference TRBV19 and TRBJ2-1): DGGITQSPKYLFRKEGQNVTLSCEQNLNHDAMYWYRQDPGQGLRLIYYSQIVNDFQKGDIAEGYSVSREKKESFPLTVTSAQKNPTAFYLCASKILGSQNEQFFGPGTRLTVL.

This clone was seen just once. The chain uses TRBV7-9 and TRBJ2-7; TRBD1 might be the D (6 bases). The CDR3 length is 17 residues. With 1 base removed from V and 0 bases from J, the gap between germline ends came to 16 bases. The germline V gene encodes CDR1 SEHNR and CDR2 FQNEAQ (reference sequence). The CDR3, as DNA: TGTGCCAGCAGCTTAGGGGACGGGACAATCTTCTCCTACGAGCAGTACGTC. It encodes CASSLGDGTIFSYEQYV.

There are a few counts of this clone. V is TRBV5-6 and J is TRBJ2-5; D gene uncertain. The CDR3 has 13 residues. Deletions cut 0 bases from V and 2 bases from J, with 5 bases between. In germline, CDR1 is SGHDT, CDR2 YYEEEE. CDR3 in amino acids: CASSLVAQETQYF. The CDR3, as DNA: TGTGCCAGCAGCTTGGTGGCTCAAGAGACCCAGTACTTC. Full variable domain (outside the CDR3, taken from reference TRBV5-6 and TRBJ2-5): DAGVTQSPTHLIKTRGQQVTLRCSPKSGHDTVSWYQQALGQGPQFIFQYYEEEERQRGNFPDRFSGHQFPNYSSELNVNALLLGDSALYLCASSLVAQETQYFGPGTRLLVL.

The V call is TRBV25-1, the J call TRBJ1-5, with 7 bases aligning to TRBD1. Trimming at V came to 5 bases and at J to 3 bases, leaving 4 bases not matched to a gene. CDR1 and CDR2 from the germline V gene are MGHDK and SYGVNS. The CDR3 covers 14 residues. The chain's CDR3 is CASSQQGYNQPQHF. The CDR3 DNA follows: TGTGCCAGCAGTCAACAGGGGTACAATCAGCCCCAGCATTTT. The whole variable domain, filled in from reference TRBV25-1 and TRBJ1-5, reads EADIYQTPRYLVIGTGKKITLECSQTMGHDKMYWYQQDPGMELHLIHYSYGVNSTEKGDLSSESTVSRIRTEHFPLTLESARPSHTSQYLCASSQQGYNQPQHFGDGTRLSIL.

The chain carries TRBV25-1 and TRBJ2-1, with D hard to call. The CDR3 consists of 14 residues. Trimming took 3 bases from V and 8 from J, leaving 14 bases between them. In germline, CDR1 is MGHDK, CDR2 SYGVNS. The CDR3 is CASSDPSSLDEQFF. The CDR3 DNA sequence: TGTGCCAGCAGTGACCCATCATCTCTAGATGAGCAGTTCTTC.

In nucleotides, the CDR3 is TGTGCCAGCAGCTTGGAGGGAGCCGGGGAGCTGTTTTTT. This sequence encodes CASSLEGAGELFF. The rearrangement links TRBV7-9 to TRBJ2-2, with D maybe TRBD2 (6 bases). The V gene lost 3 bases and the J gene lost 6 bases, with 8 bases spanning the gap. Germline CDR1 SEHNR, CDR2 FQNEAQ (reference sequence). The CDR3 runs 13 residues.

This clone was seen a few times. V is TRBV2 and J is TRBJ2-5, with TRBD1 as a possible D gene (6 bases). V lost 6 bases to trimming and J lost 0 bases, with 14 bases between them. This CDR3 region has 15 residues. Germline lookup yields CDR1 SNHLY and CDR2 FYNNEI. CDR3 region: CASSGESGDQETQYF. Here the CDR3 DNA reads TGTGCCAGCAGCGGTGAGTCAGGGGACCAAGAGACCCAGTACTTC.

This clone was counted a few times. The CDR3 sequence: CASSPQGALAGDWGETQYF. In DNA form, the CDR3 reads TGTGCCAGCAGCCCCCAGGGGGCTCTAGCGGGAGACTGGGGAGAGACCCAGTACTTC. V is TRBV7-8 and J is TRBJ2-5; 10 bases are a match to TRBD2. V was clipped by 5 bases and J by 4 bases; unmatched bases: 19. This CDR3 has 19 amino acids. From germline, CDR1 is SGHVS and CDR2 FQNEAQ. The whole variable domain, remainder taken from reference TRBV7-8 and TRBJ2-5, is GAGVSQSPRYKVAKRGQDVALRCDPISGHVSLFWYQQALGQGPEFLTYFQNEAQLDKSGLPSDRFFAERPEGSVSTLKIQRTQQEDSAVYLCASSPQGALAGDWGETQYFGPGTRLLVL.

This clone has more than one count but fewer than ten. The V gene is TRBV30, the J gene TRBJ1-2; 9 bases match TRBD1. Germline V gene sequence: CDR1 GTSNPN, CDR2 SVGIG (reference sequence). The CDR3 length is 13 residues. Losses at the gene ends were 3 bases for V and 7 bases for J; bases not matched to a gene: 6. The CDR3 loop reads CAWRITGGGGYTF. The CDR3 coding sequence is TGTGCCTGGAGAATAACAGGGGGCGGTGGCTACACCTTC. Together with reference TRBV30 and TRBJ1-2, the CDR3 gives the full variable domain: SQTIHQWPATLVQPVGSPLSLECTVEGTSNPNLYWYRQAAGRGLQLLFYSVGIGQISSEVPQNLSASRPQDRQFILSSKKLLLSDSGFYLCAWRITGGGGYTFGSGTRLTVV.

This clone was detected a few times. This chain links TRBV18 with TRBJ2-5; 8 nucleotides agree with TRBD1. Germline CDR1 and CDR2: KGHSH and LQKENI. Germline trimming cut 3 bases from V and 3 bases from J; bases unmatched to any gene: 3. The CDR3 sequence is 14 residues long. CDR3 protein: CASSPKTGEETQYF. CDR3 in DNA: TGTGCCAGCTCACCGAAGACAGGGGAAGAGACCCAGTACTTC.

V usage is TRBV28 and J usage is TRBJ2-7; D is unclear. The CDR3 sequence is 11 residues long. Trimming removed 4 bases from V and 5 bases from J, with 6 bases in between. Germline V lookup: CDR1 MDHEN, CDR2 SYDVKM. CDR3 DNA sequence: TGTGCCAGCAGTTCTAGGAACGAGCAGTACTTC. Amino acid sequence: CASSSRNEQYF.

This chain connects TRBV7-9 to TRBJ2-1; 9 nucleotides match TRBD1. The CDR3 totals 14 residues. CDR1 SEHNR and CDR2 FQNEAQ come from the germline V gene (reference sequence). J was trimmed by 8 bases and V by 5 bases; bases with no gene match: 7. This chain's CDR3 is CASSRRTGEDEQFF. In DNA form, the CDR3 reads TGTGCCAGCAGCCGCCGGACAGGGGAGGATGAGCAGTTCTTC.

The chain combines TRBV2 with TRBJ2-7; D might be TRBD1 (5 bases). This CDR3 region has 11 residues. Germline CDR1 reads SNHLY; CDR2 reads FYNNEI. The V end lost 6 bases, the J end lost 3 bases, and 6 bases lay between the germline ends. CDR3 coding DNA: TGTGCCAGCAGGCAGGGCTACGAGCAGTACTTC. The encoded protein is CASRQGYEQYF. The full variable domain, with the rest looked up from reference TRBV2 and TRBJ2-7, is EPEVTQTPSHQVTQMGQEVILRCVPISNHLYFYWYRQILGQKVEFLVSFYNNEISEKSEIFDDQFSVERPDGSNFTLKIRSTKLEDSAMYFCASRQGYEQYFGPGTRLTVT.